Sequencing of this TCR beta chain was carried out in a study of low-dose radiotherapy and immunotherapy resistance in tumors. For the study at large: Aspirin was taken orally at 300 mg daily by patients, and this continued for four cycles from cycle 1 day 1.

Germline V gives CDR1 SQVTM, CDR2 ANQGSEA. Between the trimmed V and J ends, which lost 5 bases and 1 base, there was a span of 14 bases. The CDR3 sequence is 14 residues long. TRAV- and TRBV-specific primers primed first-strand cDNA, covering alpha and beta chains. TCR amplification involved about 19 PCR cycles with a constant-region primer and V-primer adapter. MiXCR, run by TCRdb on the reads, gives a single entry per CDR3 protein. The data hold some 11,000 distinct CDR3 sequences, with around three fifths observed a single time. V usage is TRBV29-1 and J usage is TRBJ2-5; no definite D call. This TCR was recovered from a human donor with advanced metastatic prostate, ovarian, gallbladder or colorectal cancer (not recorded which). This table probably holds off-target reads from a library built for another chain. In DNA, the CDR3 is TGCAGCGTTTTTGTTTCGGCTATCCAAGAGACCCAGTACTTC. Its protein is CSVFVSAIQETQYF.